This entry concerns a single T cell receptor beta chain. Its cognate antigen is unknown. Criteria for exclusion of patients were uncontrolled infection, other autoimmune disease, pregnancy or lactation. Used for diagnoses were clinical symptoms, serum thyroxine and TRAb, thyroid ultrasound and orbital computed tomography. TCR beta CDR3 regions were amplified from RNA transcripts. A first-round RT-PCR of the TCR CDR3 used the HTBI primer set. A single record per CDR3 protein comes from TCRdb applying MiXCR to the multiplex PCR reads. The sample lists approximately 700,000 distinct CDR3 sequences, 45% occurring once. The data derive from a study of T cells in Graves' hyperthyroidism and ophthalmopathy. Overall study findings and caveats: Prediction of ophthalmopathy progression came a median approximately 6.5 months pre-onset. Most thyroid clonotypes expanded above 0.001 were also detected in blood.

Germline CDR1 reads SGHRS; CDR2 reads YFSETQ. This CDR3 has 15 residues. V was shortened by 3 bases and J by 3 bases, with 10 bases between the two germline ends. The clonotype was recovered from an adult man with Graves' disease, either hyperthyroidism or ophthalmopathy (not recorded which). The chain has TRBV5-1 and TRBJ1-6; D possibly corresponds to TRBD1 (6 bases). Sample: peripheral blood or thyroid tissue (not recorded which). CDR3 sequence (DNA): TGCGCCAGCAGCTCAGGACAGTACTATAATTCACCCCTCCACTTT. Protein sequence: CASSSGQYYNSPLHF.